This T cell receptor (beta chain) was retrieved from a study of blood T cell repertoires in COVID-19 (dated by TCRdb to the early 2020s). Regarding the research as a whole: Collaborator samples came from the United States, Italy and Spain and covered acute and convalescent phases of COVID-19. The samples were drawn from two sources: the first 160 participants of the ongoing ImmuneRACE study, and over 950 subjects contributed by 6 global collaborators. Where available, HLA class I and class II types were taken from metadata supplied by the sample provider and were not determined by assay-based typing. Subjects who had been exposed to COVID-19, were actively infected with it, or had recovered from it provided the deeply sampled blood TCRbeta repertoires that made up the dataset. The prospective study material was composed of cDNA or gDNA derived from T cells, B-cell-depleted T cells, or PBMCs. The repertoires were made available in a free public database intended to serve as a resource for research on the immune response to SARS-CoV-2. A de-identified subject ID, COVID-19 status, age in years and sex were almost always included in the sample metadata.

Comments on this clone: Its recognized antigen is unknown. Base qualities are not at hand, and no much larger clone is one base apart.

At one collaborating source in Seattle, patients were enrolled during active infection and were followed longitudinally through the course of disease. Collaborating institutions collected whole blood in K2EDTA tubes following their own protocols. For TCRbeta analysis, collaborators shipped samples as frozen whole blood, isolated PBMCs, or DNA extracted from either of those sample types. The CDR3 holds 15 amino acids from the cysteine to the phenylalanine. Just the 45-base CDR3 DNA is kept, in frame starting at base 1. Relative to germline, V is missing 3 bases and J is missing 2 bases, with 5 bases of the junction outside any gene match. The CDR1 and CDR2 encoded by the germline V gene are SNHLY and FYNNEI. The immunoSEQ Assay, a bias-controlled multiplex PCR, was used to amplify TCRbeta CDR3 regions from genomic DNA. Turning to the authors' computational methods: The number of nucleated cells in each sample was estimated from the amplification of reference gene primers within the assay. Sequence reads were collapsed and filtered to measure the absolute abundance of every unique TCRbeta CDR3 rearrangement. Productive Simpson clonality was computed per sample as the square root of Simpson's diversity index over productive rearrangements. In its TCRdb copy, this immuneACCESS table keeps in-frame sequences only and misses some clones. Where compared with another copy, unresolved V genes explain less than half of these, and the others have no known cause. V, J and clone size were drawn from that table, and D and trimming were deduced from the DNA. The sample table shows a few hundred thousand clones, and approximately 90% are seen once. Roughly 6.3% of the sample goes to the ten largest clones.

The investigation overall reported the following: Clinical and demographic metadata were provided uncurated, with the amount varying by source and participant.

The sequencing input was peripheral blood. This receptor chain uses TRBV2 and TRBJ2-5, and 8 bases in between align with TRBD2. The receptor was derived from a woman aged 45-65 years with COVID-19, enrolled during active disease. The CDR3 protein is CASSDNSGAQETQYF. The nucleotide sequence is given as TGTGCCAGCAGTGATAATAGCGGGGCTCAAGAGACCCAGTACTTC.